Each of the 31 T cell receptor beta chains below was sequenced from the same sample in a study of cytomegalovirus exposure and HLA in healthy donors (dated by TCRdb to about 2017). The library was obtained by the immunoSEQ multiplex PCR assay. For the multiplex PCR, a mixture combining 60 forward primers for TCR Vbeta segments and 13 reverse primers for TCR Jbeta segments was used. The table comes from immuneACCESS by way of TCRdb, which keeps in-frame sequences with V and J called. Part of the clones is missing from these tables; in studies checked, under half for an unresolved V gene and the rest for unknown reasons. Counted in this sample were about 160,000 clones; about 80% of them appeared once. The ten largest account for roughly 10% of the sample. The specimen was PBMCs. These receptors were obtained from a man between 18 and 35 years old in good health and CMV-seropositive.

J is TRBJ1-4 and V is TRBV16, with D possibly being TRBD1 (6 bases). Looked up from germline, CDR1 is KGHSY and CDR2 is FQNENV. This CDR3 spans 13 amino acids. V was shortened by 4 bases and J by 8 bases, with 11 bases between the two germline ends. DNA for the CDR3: TGTGCCAGCAGCCCCGAGGGGGGGGAAAAACTGTTTTTT. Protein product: CASSPEGGEKLFF.

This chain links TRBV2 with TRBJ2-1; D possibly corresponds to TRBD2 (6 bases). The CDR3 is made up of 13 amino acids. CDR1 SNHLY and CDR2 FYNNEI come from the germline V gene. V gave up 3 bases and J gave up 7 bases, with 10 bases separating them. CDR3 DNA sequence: TGTGCCAGCAGTGATGGGACTCCAAATGAGCAGTTCTTC. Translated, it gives CASSDGTPNEQFF. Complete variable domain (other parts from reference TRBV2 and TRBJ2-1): EPEVTQTPSHQVTQMGQEVILRCVPISNHLYFYWYRQILGQKVEFLVSFYNNEISEKSEIFDDQFSVERPDGSNFTLKIRSTKLEDSAMYFCASSDGTPNEQFFGPGTRLTVL.

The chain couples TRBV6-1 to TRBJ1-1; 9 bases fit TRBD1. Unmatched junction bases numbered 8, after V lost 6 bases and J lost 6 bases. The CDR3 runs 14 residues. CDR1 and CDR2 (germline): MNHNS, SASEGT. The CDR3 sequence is CASSPTGGLSEAFF. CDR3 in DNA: TGTGCCAGCAGCCCGACAGGGGGTTTATCTGAAGCTTTCTTT.

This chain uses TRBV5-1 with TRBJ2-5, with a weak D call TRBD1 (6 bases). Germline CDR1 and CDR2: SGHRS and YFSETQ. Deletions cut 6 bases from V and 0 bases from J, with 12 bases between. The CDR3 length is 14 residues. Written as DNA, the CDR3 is TGCGCCAGCAAAGATGGGACAAACCAAGAGACCCAGTACTTC. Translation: CASKDGTNQETQYF.

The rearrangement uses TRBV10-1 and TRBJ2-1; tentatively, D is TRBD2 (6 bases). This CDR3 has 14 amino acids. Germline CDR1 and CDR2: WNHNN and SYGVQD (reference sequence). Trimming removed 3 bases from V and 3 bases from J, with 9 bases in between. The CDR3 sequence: CASSDPGGYNEQFF. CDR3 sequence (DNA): TGCGCCAGCAGTGATCCCGGGGGCTACAATGAGCAGTTCTTC.

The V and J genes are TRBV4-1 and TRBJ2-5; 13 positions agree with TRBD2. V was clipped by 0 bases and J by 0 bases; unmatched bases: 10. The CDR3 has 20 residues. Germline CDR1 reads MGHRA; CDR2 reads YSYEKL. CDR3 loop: CASSQEVGLAGEIHQETQYF. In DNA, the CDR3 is TGCGCCAGCAGCCAAGAGGTCGGACTAGCGGGGGAGATACACCAAGAGACCCAGTACTTC.

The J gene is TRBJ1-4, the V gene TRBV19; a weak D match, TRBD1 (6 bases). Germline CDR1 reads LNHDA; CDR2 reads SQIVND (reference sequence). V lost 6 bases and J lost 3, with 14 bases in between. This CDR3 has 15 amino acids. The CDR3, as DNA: TGTGCCAGTAGATCCGACAGGACAGCTAATGAAAAACTGTTTTTT. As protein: CASRSDRTANEKLFF.

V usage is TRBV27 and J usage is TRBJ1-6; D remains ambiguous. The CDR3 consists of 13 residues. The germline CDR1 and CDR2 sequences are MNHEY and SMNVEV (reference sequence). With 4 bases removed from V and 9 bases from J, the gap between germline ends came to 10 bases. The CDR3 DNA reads TGTGCCAGCAGTTCTACGTTTAGTTCACCCCTCCACTTT. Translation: CASSSTFSSPLHF.

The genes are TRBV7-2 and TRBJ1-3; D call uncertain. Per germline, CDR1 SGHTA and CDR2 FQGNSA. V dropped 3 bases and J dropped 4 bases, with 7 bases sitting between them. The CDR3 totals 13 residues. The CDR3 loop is CASSFPVGNTIYF. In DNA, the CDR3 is TGTGCCAGCAGCTTTCCCGTAGGAAACACCATATATTTT.

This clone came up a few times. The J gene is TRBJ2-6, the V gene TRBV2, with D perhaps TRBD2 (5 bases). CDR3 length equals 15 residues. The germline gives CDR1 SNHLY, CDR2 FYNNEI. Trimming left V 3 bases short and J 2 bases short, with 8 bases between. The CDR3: CASSDGVAGANVLTF. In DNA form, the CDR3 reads TGTGCCAGCAGTGACGGGGTAGCTGGGGCCAACGTCCTGACTTTC.

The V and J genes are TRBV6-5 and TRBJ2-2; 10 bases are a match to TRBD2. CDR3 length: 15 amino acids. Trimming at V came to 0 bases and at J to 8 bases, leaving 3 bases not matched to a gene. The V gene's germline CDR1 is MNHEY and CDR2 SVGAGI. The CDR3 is CASSYSLAGLGELFF. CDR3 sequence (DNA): TGTGCCAGCAGTTACTCACTAGCGGGGTTAGGGGAGCTGTTTTTT.

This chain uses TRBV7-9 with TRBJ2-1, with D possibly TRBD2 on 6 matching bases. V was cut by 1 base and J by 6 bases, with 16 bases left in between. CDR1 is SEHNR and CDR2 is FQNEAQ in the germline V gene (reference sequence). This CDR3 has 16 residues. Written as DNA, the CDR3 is TGTGCCAGCAGCTTAGGGGCGGGAAGGGGATCCAATGAGCAGTTCTTC. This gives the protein CASSLGAGRGSNEQFF.

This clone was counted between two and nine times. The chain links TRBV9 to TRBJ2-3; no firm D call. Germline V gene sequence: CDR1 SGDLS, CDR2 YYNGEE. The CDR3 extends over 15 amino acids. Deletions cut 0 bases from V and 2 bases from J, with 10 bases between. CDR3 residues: CASSVGRSYTDTQYF. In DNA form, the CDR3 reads TGTGCCAGCAGCGTAGGGCGGAGTTACACAGATACGCAGTATTTT.

The CDR3 DNA follows: TGTGCCAGCAGCCCCCATCCTCCTTCCGGGACTAGCTTATACAATGAGCAGTTCTTC. It is translated as CASSPHPPSGTSLYNEQFF. The chain combines TRBV5-5 with TRBJ2-1; TRBD2 matches 9 bases. CDR3 length equals 19 residues. V dropped 4 bases and J dropped 4; count of bases not matched to a gene: 18. Germline V CDR1 and CDR2: SGHKS, YYEKEE (reference sequence).

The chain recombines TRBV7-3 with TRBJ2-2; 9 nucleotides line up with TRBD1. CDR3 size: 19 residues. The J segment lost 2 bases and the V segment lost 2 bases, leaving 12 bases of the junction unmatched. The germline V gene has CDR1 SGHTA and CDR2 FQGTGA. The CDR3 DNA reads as TGTGCCAGCAGCTTATTAGGTCGAACAGGGGGCACCAACACCGGGGAGCTGTTTTTT. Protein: CASSLLGRTGGTNTGELFF.

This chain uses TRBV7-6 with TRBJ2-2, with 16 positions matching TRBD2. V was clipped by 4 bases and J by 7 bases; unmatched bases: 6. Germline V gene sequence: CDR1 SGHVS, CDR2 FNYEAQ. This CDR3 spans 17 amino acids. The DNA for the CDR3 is TGTGCCAGCAGCTCGGGACTAGCGGGGGGGCTAAACGGGGAGCTGTTTTTT. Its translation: CASSSGLAGGLNGELFF.

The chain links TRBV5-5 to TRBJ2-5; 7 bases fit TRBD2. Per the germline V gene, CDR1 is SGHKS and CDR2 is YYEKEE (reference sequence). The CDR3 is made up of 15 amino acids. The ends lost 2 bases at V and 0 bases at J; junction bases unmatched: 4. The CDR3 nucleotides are TGTGCCAGCAGCTTCCTAGCGGCGTACCAAGAGACCCAGTACTTC. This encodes CASSFLAAYQETQYF. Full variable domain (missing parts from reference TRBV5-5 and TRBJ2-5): DAGVTQSPTHLIKTRGQQVTLRCSPISGHKSVSWYQQVLGQGPQFIFQYYEKEERGRGNFPDRFSARQFPNYSSELNVNALLLGDSALYLCASSFLAAYQETQYFGPGTRLLVL.

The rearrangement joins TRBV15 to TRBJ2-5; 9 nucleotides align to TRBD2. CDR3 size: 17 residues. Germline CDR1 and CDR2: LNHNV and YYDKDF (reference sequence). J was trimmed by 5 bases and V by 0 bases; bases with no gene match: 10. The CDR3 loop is CATSRDRRGGPVETQYF. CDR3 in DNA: TGTGCCACCAGCAGAGATAGGCGGGGGGGCCCCGTGGAGACCCAGTACTTC.

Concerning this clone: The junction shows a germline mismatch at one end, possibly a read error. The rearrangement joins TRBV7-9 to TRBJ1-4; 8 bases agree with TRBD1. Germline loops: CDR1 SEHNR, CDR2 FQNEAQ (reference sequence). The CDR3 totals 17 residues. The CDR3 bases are TGTTCCAGCAGCTTGGGCCCCCGGGGGACAGGATATGAAAAACTGTTTTTT. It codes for CSSSLGPRGTGYEKLFF.

CDR3 residues: CASSENPTSLPFF. For the CDR3, the DNA is TGTGCCAGCAGTGAAAACCCGACTAGCCTACCGTTCTTC. The rearrangement joins TRBV6-1 to TRBJ2-1, with 7 nucleotides matching TRBD2. J gave up 15 bases and V 2 bases, and 10 bases lay outside the gene matches. This CDR3 has 13 residues. In germline, CDR1 is MNHNS, CDR2 SASEGT.

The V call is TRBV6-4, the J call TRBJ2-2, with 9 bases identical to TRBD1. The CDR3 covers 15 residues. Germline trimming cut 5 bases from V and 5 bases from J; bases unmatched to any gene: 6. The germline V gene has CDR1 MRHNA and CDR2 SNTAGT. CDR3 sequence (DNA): TGTGCCAGCAGTCCCCGGACAGGGGAAACCGGGGAGCTGTTTTTT. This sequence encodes CASSPRTGETGELFF.

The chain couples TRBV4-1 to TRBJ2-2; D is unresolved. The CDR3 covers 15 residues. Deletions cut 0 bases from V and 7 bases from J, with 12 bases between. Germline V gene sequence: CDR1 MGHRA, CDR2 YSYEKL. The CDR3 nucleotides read TGCGCCAGCAGCCAAGAAACGGCTAGAATCGGGGAGCTGTTTTTT. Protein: CASSQETARIGELFF.

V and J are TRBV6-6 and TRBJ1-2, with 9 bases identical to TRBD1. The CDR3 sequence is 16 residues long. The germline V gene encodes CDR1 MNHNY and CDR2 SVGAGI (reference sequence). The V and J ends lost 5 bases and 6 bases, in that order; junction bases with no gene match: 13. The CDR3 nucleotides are TGTGCCAGCAGTCCCACAGGGGGCGAATTAGAGGATGGCTACACCTTC. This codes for CASSPTGGELEDGYTF.

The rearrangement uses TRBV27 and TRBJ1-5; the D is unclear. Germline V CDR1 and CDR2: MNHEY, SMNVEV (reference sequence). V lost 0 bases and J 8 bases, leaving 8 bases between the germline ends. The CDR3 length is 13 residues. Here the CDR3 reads CASSLSRVEPQHF. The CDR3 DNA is TGTGCCAGCAGTTTATCGAGGGTGGAGCCCCAGCATTTT.

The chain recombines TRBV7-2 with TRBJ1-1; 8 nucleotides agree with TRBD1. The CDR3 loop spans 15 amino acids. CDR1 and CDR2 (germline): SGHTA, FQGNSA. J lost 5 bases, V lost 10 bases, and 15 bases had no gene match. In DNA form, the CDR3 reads TGTGCCACCCTCGACAGGGGCTTCAAGAGGACTGAAGCTTTCTTT. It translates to CATLDRGFKRTEAFF.

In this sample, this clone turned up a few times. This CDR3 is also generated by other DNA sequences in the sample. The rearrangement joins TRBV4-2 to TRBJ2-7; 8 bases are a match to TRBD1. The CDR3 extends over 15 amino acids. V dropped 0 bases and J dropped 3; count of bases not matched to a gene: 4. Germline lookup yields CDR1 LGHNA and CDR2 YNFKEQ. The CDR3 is CASSQENRGDYEQYF. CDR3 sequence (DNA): TGTGCCAGCAGCCAAGAGAACAGGGGGGACTACGAGCAGTACTTC.

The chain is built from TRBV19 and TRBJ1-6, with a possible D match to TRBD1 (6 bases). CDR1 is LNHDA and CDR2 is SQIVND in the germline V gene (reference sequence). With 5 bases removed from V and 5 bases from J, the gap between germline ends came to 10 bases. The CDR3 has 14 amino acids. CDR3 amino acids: CASSLDSDNSPLHF. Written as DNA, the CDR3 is TGTGCCAGTAGTTTGGACAGTGATAATTCACCCCTCCACTTT.

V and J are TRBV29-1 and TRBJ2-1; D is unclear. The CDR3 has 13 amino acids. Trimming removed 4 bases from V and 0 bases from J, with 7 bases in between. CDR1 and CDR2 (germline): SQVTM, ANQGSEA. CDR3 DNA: TGCAGCGTTGGGTTTAGCTCCTACAATGAGCAGTTCTTC. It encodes CSVGFSSYNEQFF.

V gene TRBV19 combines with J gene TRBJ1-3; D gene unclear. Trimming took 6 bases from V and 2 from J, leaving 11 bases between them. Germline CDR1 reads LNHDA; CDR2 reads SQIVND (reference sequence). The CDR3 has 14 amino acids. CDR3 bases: TGTGCCAGTAGGACTTTGTGGACTGGAAACACCATATATTTT. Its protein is CASRTLWTGNTIYF.

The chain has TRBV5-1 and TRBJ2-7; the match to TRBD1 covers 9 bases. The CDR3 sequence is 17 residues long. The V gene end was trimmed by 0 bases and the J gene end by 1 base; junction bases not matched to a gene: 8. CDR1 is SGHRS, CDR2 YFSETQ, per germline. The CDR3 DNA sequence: TGCGCCAGCAGCTTGGGGATGGGGACAGGGAGATCCTACGAGCAGTACTTC. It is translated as CASSLGMGTGRSYEQYF.

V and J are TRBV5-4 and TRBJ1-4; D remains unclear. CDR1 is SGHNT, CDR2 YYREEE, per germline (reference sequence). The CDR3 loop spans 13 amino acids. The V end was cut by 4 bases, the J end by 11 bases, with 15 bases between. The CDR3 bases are TGTGCCAGCAGCCCTGAGGGAACAGCGAAACTGTTTTTT. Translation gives CASSPEGTAKLFF. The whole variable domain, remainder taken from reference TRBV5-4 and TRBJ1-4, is ETGVTQSPTHLIKTRGQQVTLRCSSQSGHNTVSWYQQALGQGPQFIFQYYREEENGRGNFPPRFSGLQFPNYSSELNVNALELDDSALYLCASSPEGTAKLFFGSGTQLSVL.